This TCR beta chain stems from a study of cytomegalovirus exposure and HLA in healthy donors. This clone has a single count. PCR was performed using 60 Vbeta and 13 Jbeta primers. Only in-frame clones appear in the TCRdb table, and some are missing; sequencing was by immunoSEQ multiplex PCR. The sample includes 95,000 to 150,000 clones, roughly 80% of them seen just once. CDR1 LNHDA and CDR2 SQIVND come from the germline V gene (reference sequence). The CDR3 has 16 amino acids. Germline trimming cut 3 bases from V and 0 bases from J; bases unmatched to any gene: 5. The sequence came from a man aged 18 to 30 in good health and CMV-seropositive. The sequencing input was PBMCs. The chain uses TRBV19 and TRBJ1-5, with 7 bases fitting TRBD1. CDR3 amino acids: CASSIGRDSSNQPQHF. CDR3 sequence (DNA): TGTGCCAGTAGTATTGGTCGGGACAGTAGCAATCAGCCCCAGCATTTT.